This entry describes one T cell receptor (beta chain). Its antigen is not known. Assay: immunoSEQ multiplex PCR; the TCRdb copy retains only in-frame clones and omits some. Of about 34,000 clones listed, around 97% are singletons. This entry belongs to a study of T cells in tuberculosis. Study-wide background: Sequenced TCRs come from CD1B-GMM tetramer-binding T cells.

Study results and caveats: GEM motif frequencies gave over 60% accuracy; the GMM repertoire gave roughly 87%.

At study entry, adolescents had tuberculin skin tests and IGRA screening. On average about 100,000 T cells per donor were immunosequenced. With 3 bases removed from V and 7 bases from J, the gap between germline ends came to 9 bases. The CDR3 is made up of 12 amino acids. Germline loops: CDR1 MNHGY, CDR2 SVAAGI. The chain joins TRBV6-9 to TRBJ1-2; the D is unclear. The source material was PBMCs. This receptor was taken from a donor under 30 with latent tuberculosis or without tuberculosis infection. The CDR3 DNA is TGTGCCAGCAGTTACCGCGCCGGTGGCTACACCTTC. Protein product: CASSYRAGGYTF.